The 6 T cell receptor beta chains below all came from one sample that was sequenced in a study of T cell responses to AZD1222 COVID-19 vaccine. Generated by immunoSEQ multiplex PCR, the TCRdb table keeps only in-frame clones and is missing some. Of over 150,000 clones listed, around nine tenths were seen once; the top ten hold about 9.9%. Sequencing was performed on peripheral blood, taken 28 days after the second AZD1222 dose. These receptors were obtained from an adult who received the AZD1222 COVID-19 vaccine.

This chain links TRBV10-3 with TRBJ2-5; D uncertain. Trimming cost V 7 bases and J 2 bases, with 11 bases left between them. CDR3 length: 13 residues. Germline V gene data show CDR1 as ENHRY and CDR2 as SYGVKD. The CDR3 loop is CAIMGTIQETQYF. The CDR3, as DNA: TGTGCCATCATGGGAACAATACAAGAGACCCAGTACTTC.

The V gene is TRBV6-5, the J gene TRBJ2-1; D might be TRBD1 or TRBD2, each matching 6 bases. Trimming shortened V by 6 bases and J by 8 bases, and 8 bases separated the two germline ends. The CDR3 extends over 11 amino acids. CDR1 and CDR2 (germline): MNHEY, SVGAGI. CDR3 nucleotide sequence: TGTGCCAGCAGGAGGGGGGATGAGCAGTTCTTC. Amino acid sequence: CASRRGDEQFF.

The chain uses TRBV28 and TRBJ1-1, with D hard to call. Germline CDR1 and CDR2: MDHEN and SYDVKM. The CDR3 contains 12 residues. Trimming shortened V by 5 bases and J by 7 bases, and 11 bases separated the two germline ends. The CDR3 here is CASSPRNFEAFF. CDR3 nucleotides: TGTGCCAGCAGTCCGAGGAATTTTGAAGCTTTCTTT.

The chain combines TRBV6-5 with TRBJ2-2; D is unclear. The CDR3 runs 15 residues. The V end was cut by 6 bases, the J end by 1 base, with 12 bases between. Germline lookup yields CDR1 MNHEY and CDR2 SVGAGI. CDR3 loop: CASSSRPGNTGELFF. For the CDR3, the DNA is TGTGCCAGCAGCTCGAGACCGGGGAACACCGGGGAGCTGTTTTTT.

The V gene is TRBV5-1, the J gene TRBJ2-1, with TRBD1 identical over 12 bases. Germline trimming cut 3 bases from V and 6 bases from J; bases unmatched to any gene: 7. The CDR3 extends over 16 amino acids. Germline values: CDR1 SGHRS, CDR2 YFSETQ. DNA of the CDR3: TGCGCCAGCAGCTCCATCCGGGACAGGGGGCTCAATGAGCAGTTCTTC. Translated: CASSSIRDRGLNEQFF.

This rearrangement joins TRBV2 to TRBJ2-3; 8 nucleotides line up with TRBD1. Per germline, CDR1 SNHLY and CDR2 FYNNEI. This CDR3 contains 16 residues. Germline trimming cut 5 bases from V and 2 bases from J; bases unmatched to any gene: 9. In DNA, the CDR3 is TGTGCCAGCAGTTATCAGGGGGCTATCAACACAGATACGCAGTATTTT. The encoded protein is CASSYQGAINTDTQYF.